This entry lists 2 T cell receptor beta chains sequenced from one sample in a study of T cell repertoires in cytomegalovirus infection. TCRdb recomputed calls from the reads with MiXCR, one row per CDR3 protein. The repertoire consists of some 99,000 distinct CDR3 sequences, with about 30% occurring once and the leading ten covering about 81%. These receptors' antigens are unknown. The material sequenced was CD8+ T cells from cultured PBMCs, taken from culture after CMV antigen stimulation. Source of these receptors: a human donor in good health (CMV status not recorded). Some clones in this sample may be carry-over from other donors' samples.

This clonotype came up a few times. This rearrangement joins TRBV12-3 or TRBV12-4 to TRBJ2-3; TRBD1 might be the D (6 bases). This CDR3 contains 13 residues. V lost 6 bases and J lost 0, with 7 bases in between. Written as DNA, the CDR3 is TGTGCCAGCAGCCAGGGGAGCACAGATACGCAGTATTTT. Encoded protein: CASSQGSTDTQYF.

The chain recombines TRBV4-1 with TRBJ2-3; D may correspond to TRBD1 or TRBD2 (5 bases each). CDR3 length equals 14 residues. Germline-derived CDR1 and CDR2 are MGHRA and YSYEKL. The ends were cut back, 1 base at V and 6 bases at J, with 11 bases in the middle. Written as DNA, the CDR3 is TGCGCCAGCAGCCAAGTTGTGGGGGAGGATACGCAGTATTTT. This translates into CASSQVVGEDTQYF.